This T cell receptor (beta chain) derives from a study of vaccination and CD4 T cells after COVID-19. Study details: Convalescent participants consisted of six males and four females, two being Hispanic. Overlapping peptides covering the spike proteins of SARS-CoV-2, HCoV-NL63, HCoV-OC43 and HCoV-229E were added to stimulate cells.

In this sample, this clonotype turned up a few times. Antigen specificity is unknown. Noted treatment: approximately nine-day PBMC culture with coronavirus spike peptide pools or control peptides (ViraFEST assay). Study-wide results and caveats: The study found median SARS-CoV-2-reactive clonotypes rising from roughly 19 to 38, not significantly.

Sequencing of DNA taken from cultured CD4+ T cells relied on the Oncomine TCR Beta short-read assay. Each CDR3 protein gets one entry after TCRdb re-called the PCR reads with MiXCR. The sample yields around 13,000 distinct CDR3 sequences, approximately 45% seen once. Trimming cost V 7 bases and J 6 bases, with 12 bases left between them. The germline V gene has CDR1 SNHLY and CDR2 FYNNEI. The CDR3 loop spans 12 amino acids. The sequencing input was CD4+ T cells from blood, cultured in vitro. The genes are TRBV2 and TRBJ1-1, with D perhaps matching TRBD1 (5 bases). This clonotype originated in a human donor who had recovered from COVID-19. CDR3 residues: CASKISGPEAFF. The CDR3 DNA reads as TGTGCCAGCAAAATTTCGGGGCCTGAAGCTTTCTTT.